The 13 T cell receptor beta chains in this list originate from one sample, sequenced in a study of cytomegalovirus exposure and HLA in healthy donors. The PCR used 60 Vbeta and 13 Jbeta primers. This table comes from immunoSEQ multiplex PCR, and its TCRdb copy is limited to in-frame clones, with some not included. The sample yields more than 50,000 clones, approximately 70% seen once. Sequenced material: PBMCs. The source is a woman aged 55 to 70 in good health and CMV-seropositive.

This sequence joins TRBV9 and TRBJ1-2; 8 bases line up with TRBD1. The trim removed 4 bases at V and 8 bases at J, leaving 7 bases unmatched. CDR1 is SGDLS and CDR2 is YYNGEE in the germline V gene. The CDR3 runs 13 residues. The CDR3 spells CASSTRTGLGYTF. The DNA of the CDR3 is TGTGCCAGCAGCACGCGGACAGGGTTGGGCTACACCTTC.

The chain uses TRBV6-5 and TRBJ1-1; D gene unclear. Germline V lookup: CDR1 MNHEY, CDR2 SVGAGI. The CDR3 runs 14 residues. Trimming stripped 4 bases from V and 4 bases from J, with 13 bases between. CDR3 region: CASSSFSSFTEAFF. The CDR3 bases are TGTGCCAGCAGTTCTTTCTCCAGTTTCACTGAAGCTTTCTTT.

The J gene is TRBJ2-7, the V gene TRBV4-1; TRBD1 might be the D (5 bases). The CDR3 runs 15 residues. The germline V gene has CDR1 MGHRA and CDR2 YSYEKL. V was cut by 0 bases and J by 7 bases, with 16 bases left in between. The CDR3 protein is CASSQDAGLPREQYF. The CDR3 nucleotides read TGCGCCAGCAGCCAAGATGCAGGGCTCCCGAGGGAGCAGTACTTC.

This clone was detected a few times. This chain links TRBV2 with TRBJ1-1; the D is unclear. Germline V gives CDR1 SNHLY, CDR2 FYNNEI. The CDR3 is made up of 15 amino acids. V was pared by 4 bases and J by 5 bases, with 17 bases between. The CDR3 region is CASSVSPGSQTEAFF. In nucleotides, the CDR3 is TGTGCCAGCAGTGTATCCCCCGGGAGTCAGACTGAAGCTTTCTTT.

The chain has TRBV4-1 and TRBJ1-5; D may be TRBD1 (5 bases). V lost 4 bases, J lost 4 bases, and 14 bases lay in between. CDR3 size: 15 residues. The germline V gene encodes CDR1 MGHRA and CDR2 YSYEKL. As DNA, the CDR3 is TGCGCCAGCAGCCCGCGATGGGGGGAGAATCAGCCCCAGCATTTT. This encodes CASSPRWGENQPQHF.

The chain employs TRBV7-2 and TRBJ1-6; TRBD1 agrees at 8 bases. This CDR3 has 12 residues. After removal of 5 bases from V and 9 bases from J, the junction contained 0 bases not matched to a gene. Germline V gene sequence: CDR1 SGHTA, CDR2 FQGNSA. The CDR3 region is CASSDRGSPLHF. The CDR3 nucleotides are TGTGCCAGCAGCGACAGGGGTTCACCCCTCCACTTT.

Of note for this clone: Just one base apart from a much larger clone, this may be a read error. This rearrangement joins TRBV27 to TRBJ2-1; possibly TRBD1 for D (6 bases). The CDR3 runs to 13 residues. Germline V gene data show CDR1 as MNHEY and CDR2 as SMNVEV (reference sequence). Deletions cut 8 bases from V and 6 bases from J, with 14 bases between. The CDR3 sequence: CASWGKGGNEQFF. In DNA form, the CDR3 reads TGTGCCAGCTGGGGGAAAGGGGGCAATGAGCAGTTCTTC.

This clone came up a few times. Here the CDR3 reads CSGDSYNEQFF. The DNA for the CDR3 is TGCAGTGGGGACAGTTACAATGAGCAGTTCTTC. The chain uses TRBV20-1 and TRBJ2-1, with 7 bases lining up with TRBD1. The CDR3 has 11 amino acids. The V gene's germline CDR1 is DFQATT and CDR2 SNEGSKA (reference sequence). V shed 7 bases, J shed 4 bases, and the junction held 1 base outside the gene matches.

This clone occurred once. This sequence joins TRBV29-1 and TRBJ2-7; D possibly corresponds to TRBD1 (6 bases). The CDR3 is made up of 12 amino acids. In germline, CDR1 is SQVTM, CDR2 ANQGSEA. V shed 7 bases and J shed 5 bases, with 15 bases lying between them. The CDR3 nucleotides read TGCAGCGCCGGGGCACGGGACAACGAGCAGTACTTC. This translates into CSAGARDNEQYF.

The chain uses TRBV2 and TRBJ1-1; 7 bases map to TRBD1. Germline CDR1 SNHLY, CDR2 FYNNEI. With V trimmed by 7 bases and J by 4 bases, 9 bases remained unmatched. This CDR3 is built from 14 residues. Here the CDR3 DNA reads TGTGCCAGCATGAGCAGGGCAGGGGGCACTGAAGCTTTCTTT. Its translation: CASMSRAGGTEAFF.

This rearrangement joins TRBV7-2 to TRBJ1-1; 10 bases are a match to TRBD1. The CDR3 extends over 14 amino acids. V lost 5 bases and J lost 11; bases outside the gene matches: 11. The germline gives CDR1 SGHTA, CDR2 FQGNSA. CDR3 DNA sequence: TGTGCCAGCAGCGGCGACAGGGGGCAGTTCGGGGCTTTCTTT. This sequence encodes CASSGDRGQFGAFF.

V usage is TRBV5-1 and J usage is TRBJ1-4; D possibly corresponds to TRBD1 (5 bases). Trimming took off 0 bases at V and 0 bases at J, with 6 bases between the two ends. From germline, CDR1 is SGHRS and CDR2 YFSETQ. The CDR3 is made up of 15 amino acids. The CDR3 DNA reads TGCGCCAGCAGCTTGGGGACAACAACTAATGAAAAACTGTTTTTT. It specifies CASSLGTTTNEKLFF.

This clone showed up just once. The CDR3 protein is CASSLAVPGGGRGNQPQHF. Written as DNA, the CDR3 is TGTGCCAGCAGCTTAGCCGTGCCTGGGGGGGGCCGGGGCAATCAGCCCCAGCATTTT. This sequence joins TRBV7-2 and TRBJ1-5, with D possibly TRBD1 on 6 matching bases. From germline, CDR1 is SGHTA and CDR2 FQGNSA. The CDR3 totals 19 residues. V dropped 0 bases and J dropped 2 bases, with 20 bases sitting between them.